This TCR beta chain was captured in a study of blood T cell repertoires in COVID-19. The wider study: The origin of the acute and convalescent COVID-19 samples was the United States, Italy and Spain.

V was pared by 4 bases and J by 2 bases, with 5 bases of the junction left unmatched. The CDR3 is 15 residues long. CDR1 is SGHRS and CDR2 is YFSETQ in the germline V gene. Profiling relied on immunoSEQ multiplex PCR, and the TCRdb table lists in-frame clones only, not all of them. The sample has 270,000 or so clones; 75% to 90% are singletons. The chain links TRBV5-1 to TRBJ2-3; 9 bases are shared with TRBD1. This clonotype was obtained from a man in his forties with acute or convalescent COVID-19. Sequencing was performed on peripheral blood. The CDR3 loop reads CASSMGQGDTDTQYF. The DNA of the CDR3 is TGCGCCAGCAGCATGGGACAGGGTGACACAGATACGCAGTATTTT.